Below are 8 T cell receptor beta chains sequenced from a single sample in a study of T cells in Graves' hyperthyroidism and ophthalmopathy. Amplification of TCR beta CDR3 regions used RNA as the template. When the TCR CDR3 underwent first-round RT-PCR, the HTBI primer set was used. One entry per CDR3 protein results from TCRdb running MiXCR on the multiplex PCR reads. The data contain some 360,000 distinct CDR3 sequences, less than 20% of them seen just once; the ten biggest clones take up about 16%. What was sequenced was blood. The receptors stem from a woman in her forties with Graves' ophthalmopathy.

This clonotype was counted at least ten times. The chain employs TRBV6-1 and TRBJ2-7; no firm D call. The CDR3 is 12 residues long. V lost 5 bases and J lost 6, with 11 bases in between. Germline V gene lookup returns CDR1 MNHNS and CDR2 SASEGT. DNA of the CDR3: TGTGCCAGCAGTCCTACGGCCTTCGAGCAGTACTTC. This gives the protein CASSPTAFEQYF.

In its sample, this clonotype was seen many times. The J gene is TRBJ1-2, the V gene TRBV6-5; D gene ambiguous. CDR1 is MNHEY and CDR2 is SVGAGI in the germline V gene. The V end was cut by 0 bases, the J end by 4 bases, with 12 bases between. The CDR3 is 15 amino acids. CDR3 amino acids: CASSYSTQSIYGYTF. CDR3 in DNA: TGTGCCAGCAGTTACTCGACACAGTCGATCTATGGCTACACCTTC.

As to this clonotype: The junction departs from the called germline gene at one end, perhaps through a read error. The genes are TRBV5-1 and TRBJ2-7; tentative D call: TRBD2 (6 bases). The CDR3 runs 16 residues. Germline lookup yields CDR1 SGHRS and CDR2 YFSETQ. Here the CDR3 reads CASSLGGIGLTYEQCF. CDR3 DNA: TGCGCCAGCAGCTTGGGCGGGATAGGCCTTACCTACGAGCAGTGCTTC. Based on the CDR3 plus reference TRBV5-1 and TRBJ2-7, the full variable domain is KAGVTQTPRYLIKTRGQQVTLSCSPISGHRSVSWYQQTPGQGLQFLFEYFSETQRNKGNFPGRFSGRQFSNSRSEMNVSTLELGDSALYLCASSLGGIGLTYEQCFGPGTRLTVT.

In this sample, this clonotype turned up many times. The chain uses TRBV12-5 and TRBJ1-2; a weak D match, TRBD1 (5 bases). V was cut by 0 bases and J by 13 bases, with 12 bases left in between. The CDR3 consists of 12 residues. Germline CDR1 reads LGHNT; CDR2 reads FRNRAP. The CDR3, as DNA: TGTGCTAGTGGTTTGGTACGGGACTCTTCCACCTTC. Its protein product is CASGLVRDSSTF.

This clonotype was observed at least ten times. The chain links TRBV2 to TRBJ2-5; 7 bases are a match to TRBD1. Per the germline V gene, CDR1 is SNHLY and CDR2 is FYNNEI. The CDR3 has 13 residues. The J segment lost 5 bases and the V segment lost 6 bases, leaving 6 bases of the junction unmatched. CDR3 residues: CASSVGQRETQYF. The CDR3 nucleotides are TGTGCCAGCAGCGTGGGACAGCGGGAGACCCAGTACTTC.

The chain uses TRBV12-3 or TRBV12-4 and TRBJ1-1; weak D call: TRBD1 (5 bases). The CDR3 covers 14 residues. V was pared by 3 bases and J by 5 bases, with 13 bases between. CDR3 nucleotide sequence: TGTGCCAGCAGTTTTAGGCGGGGGGAGACTGAAGCTTTCTTT. This translates into CASSFRRGETEAFF.

This clonotype was observed a handful of times. The rearrangement joins TRBV6-1 to TRBJ1-2, with D possibly matching TRBD1 (6 bases). The V and J ends lost 5 bases and 6 bases respectively, with 10 bases between them. The CDR3 contains 12 residues. Germline V gene lookup returns CDR1 MNHNS and CDR2 SASEGT. The CDR3 DNA reads TGTGCCAGCAGTACCAGGGGAAATGGCTACACCTTC. This gives the protein CASSTRGNGYTF.

There are many counts of this clonotype. The chain joins TRBV28 to TRBJ2-7, with D perhaps TRBD1 (5 bases). The CDR3 contains 15 residues. V was cut by 4 bases and J by 6 bases, with 19 bases left in between. Germline V gives CDR1 MDHEN, CDR2 SYDVKM. This CDR3 is CASSYRVRSTGEQYF. CDR3 nucleotide sequence: TGTGCCAGCAGTTACCGGGTCCGATCCACAGGCGAGCAGTACTTC.